This TCR beta chain was retrieved from a study of T cells in Graves' hyperthyroidism and ophthalmopathy. Study summary: Upon initial diagnosis and before any treatment, peripheral blood was collected.

TCR beta CDR3 regions were amplified from RNA transcripts. Primed by the HTBI set, a first-round RT-PCR was run on the TCR CDR3. One entry per CDR3 protein results from TCRdb running MiXCR on the multiplex PCR reads. The table includes about 480,000 distinct CDR3 sequences, under 15% detected once. This clonotype has a handful of counts. V was pared by 1 base and J by 7 bases, with 11 bases between. There are 14 residues in the CDR3. Germline V gives CDR1 LNHDA, CDR2 SQIVND (reference sequence). The TCR sequence derives from a young woman with Graves' hyperthyroidism. The chain joins TRBV19 to TRBJ1-5; D is perhaps TRBD1 (6 bases). Specimen: blood. In nucleotides, the CDR3 is TGTGCCAGTAGTATAGGGGGCAGGGGACAGCCCCAGCATTTT. Translation gives CASSIGGRGQPQHF.